This T cell receptor beta chain is from a study of CXCR3-negative and CXCR3-positive naive CD8 T cells. Researchers prepared the TRB cDNA libraries using 5' RACE with UMI labels. Using the 5' RACE reads, TCRdb records one entry per CDR3 protein without DNA. The sample data list roughly 56,000 distinct CDR3 sequences. This CDR3 has 16 amino acids. Germline V CDR1 and CDR2: DFQATT, SNEGSKA (reference sequence). Naivety in CD8+ T cells corresponded to a CD45RO-CCR7+CD27+CD95- phenotype. The sequencing input was naive CXCR3- CD8+ T cells from blood. The subset denotes: CD45RO-CCR7+CD27+CD95- naive CD8+ T cells lacking CXCR3 (TNR3-). This clonotype was obtained from a human donor in good health. Some clones in this sample may be carry-over from other donors' samples. This rearrangement joins TRBV20-1 to TRBJ2-2; without DNA, the TCRdb call of TRBD2 cannot be checked. The CDR3 protein is CSARDLAGGEAGELFF.